The 24 T cell receptor beta chains below come from one sample, sequenced in a study of cytomegalovirus exposure and HLA in healthy donors. The PCR ran on 60 Vbeta and 13 Jbeta primers. Profiled with immunoSEQ multiplex PCR; TCRdb holds only in-frame clones, not every one. The table has hundreds of thousands of clones, 77% seen once; the top ten hold roughly 2.6%. Sample: PBMCs. These receptors came from a woman aged 55-75 years in good health and CMV-seropositive.

The V gene is TRBV28, the J gene TRBJ2-1, with D perhaps matching TRBD1 (7 bases). The V end lost 3 bases, the J end lost 8 bases, and 17 bases lay between the germline ends. The length of the CDR3 is 15 residues. From germline, CDR1 is MDHEN and CDR2 SYDVKM. The CDR3 nucleotides read TGTGCCAGCAGTTTCTATCCCGCCAGGGGGGATGAGCAGTTCTTC. It codes for CASSFYPARGDEQFF.

The CDR3 sequence is CASRPGLTRVGELFF. In DNA form, the CDR3 reads TGTGCCAGCAGACCGGGACTCACACGGGTCGGGGAGCTGTTTTTT. The chain is built from TRBV28 and TRBJ2-2; a possible D gene is TRBD2 (6 bases). The V gene's germline CDR1 is MDHEN and CDR2 SYDVKM. The CDR3 runs to 15 residues. V was pared by 6 bases and J by 7 bases, with 18 bases between.

This sequence joins TRBV2 and TRBJ1-6, with D possibly matching TRBD1 (6 bases). CDR1 and CDR2 (germline): SNHLY, FYNNEI. V was clipped by 8 bases and J by 10 bases, with 15 bases between them. The length of the CDR3 is 13 residues. The CDR3 DNA reads TGTGCCAGCGTCACAGGGATCTACTCACCCCTCCACTTT. It encodes CASVTGIYSPLHF.

Details on this clone: A junction end diverges from the germline sequence, so it may reflect a read error. V and J are TRBV6-5 and TRBJ2-5, with TRBD1 identical over 8 bases. The germline V gene has CDR1 MNHEY and CDR2 SVGAGI. The CDR3 totals 14 residues. The CDR3 sequence is CASSYSGTGEPQYF. CDR3 sequence (DNA): TGTGCCAGCAGTTACTCAGGGACAGGAGAGCCCCAGTACTTC.

This chain connects TRBV27 to TRBJ1-2, with 10 bases aligning to TRBD1. The trim removed 3 bases at V and 4 bases at J, leaving 5 bases unmatched. The CDR3 runs to 15 residues. CDR1 is MNHEY, CDR2 SMNVEV, per germline (reference sequence). In DNA, the CDR3 is TGTGCCAGCAGTTTTGCGACAGGGGGCGGCTATGGCTACACCTTC. Protein product: CASSFATGGGYGYTF.

This rearrangement joins TRBV6-1 to TRBJ1-6; D uncertain. The V gene lost 8 bases and the J gene lost 7 bases, with 12 bases spanning the gap. Germline V gives CDR1 MNHNS, CDR2 SASEGT. CDR3 length: 13 amino acids. The CDR3 DNA reads TGTGCCAGCGTTGAGGTTTGGAATTCACCCCTCCACTTT. Amino acid sequence: CASVEVWNSPLHF.

This clone was found once. This chain connects TRBV28 to TRBJ2-1, with a weak D call TRBD2 (6 bases). Germline assignment: CDR1 MDHEN and CDR2 SYDVKM. The CDR3 extends over 15 amino acids. Trimming took 1 base from V and 9 from J, leaving 16 bases between them. CDR3 amino acids: CASSLYVSGEGEQFF. In DNA, the CDR3 is TGTGCCAGCAGTTTATATGTTTCGGGAGAGGGTGAGCAGTTCTTC. Based on the CDR3 plus reference TRBV28 and TRBJ2-1, the full variable domain is DVKVTQSSRYLVKRTGEKVFLECVQDMDHENMFWYRQDPGLGLRLIYFSYDVKMKEKGDIPEGYSVSREKKERFSLILESASTNQTSMYLCASSLYVSGEGEQFFGPGTRLTVL.

The J gene is TRBJ2-5, the V gene TRBV9; the match to TRBD1 covers 8 bases. The CDR3 runs 15 residues. The germline gives CDR1 SGDLS, CDR2 YYNGEE. V gave up 3 bases and J gave up 1 base; unmatched junction bases: 5. CDR3 loop: CASSAGQEGQETQYF. CDR3 bases: TGTGCCAGCAGCGCGGGACAGGAGGGCCAAGAGACCCAGTACTTC.

The chain employs TRBV5-1 and TRBJ2-5; 10 bases agree with TRBD1. The CDR3 loop spans 14 amino acids. Germline loops: CDR1 SGHRS, CDR2 YFSETQ. The junction had 3 bases not matched to a gene; V was cut back by 2 bases and J by 5 bases. CDR3 loop: CASSFGTGVETQYF. In DNA, the CDR3 is TGCGCCAGCAGCTTCGGGACAGGGGTGGAGACCCAGTACTTC.

This clone was seen a handful of times. The DNA for the CDR3 is TGCGCCAGCAGCCAAGGGGGCGCAGGGAGGAATGGCTACACCTTC. Translating it yields CASSQGGAGRNGYTF. The chain carries TRBV4-1 and TRBJ1-2, with D possibly being TRBD1 (5 bases). The CDR3 loop spans 15 amino acids. V was cut by 1 base and J by 6 bases, with 15 bases left in between. Germline CDR1 is MGHRA and CDR2 is YSYEKL.

The V gene is TRBV5-1, the J gene TRBJ2-5; TRBD2 matches at 7 bases. Germline V CDR1 and CDR2: SGHRS, YFSETQ. The CDR3 spans 16 residues. V dropped 4 bases and J dropped 1; count of bases not matched to a gene: 10. The CDR3 DNA sequence: TGCGCCAGCAGCCCAAGTACGGGAGGAATCCAAGAGACCCAGTACTTC. It specifies CASSPSTGGIQETQYF.

A single count supports this clone. V is TRBV28 and J is TRBJ2-4; a weak D match, TRBD2 (7 bases). Deletions cut 4 bases from V and 0 bases from J, with 10 bases between. This CDR3 is 15 amino acids long. Germline CDR1 and CDR2: MDHEN and SYDVKM. The chain's CDR3 is CASSSGGLAKNIQYF. DNA of the CDR3: TGTGCCAGCAGTTCGGGGGGCCTAGCCAAAAACATTCAGTACTTC. The complete variable domain, with remaining parts taken from reference TRBV28 and TRBJ2-4, reads DVKVTQSSRYLVKRTGEKVFLECVQDMDHENMFWYRQDPGLGLRLIYFSYDVKMKEKGDIPEGYSVSREKKERFSLILESASTNQTSMYLCASSSGGLAKNIQYFGAGTRLSVL.

The V and J genes are TRBV6-1 and TRBJ2-1, with D possibly TRBD1 on 6 matching bases. CDR1 is MNHNS, CDR2 SASEGT, per germline. The V and J ends lost 8 bases and 4 bases respectively, with 15 bases between them. The CDR3 has 14 amino acids. The CDR3 spells CASAGAGAYNEQFF. The CDR3, as DNA: TGTGCCAGCGCCGGGGCAGGGGCTTACAATGAGCAGTTCTTC.

The table lists this clone with a few counts. The chain employs TRBV29-1 and TRBJ2-1, with 7 bases that match TRBD2. The germline V gene has CDR1 SQVTM and CDR2 ANQGSEA. Trimming removed 4 bases from V and 0 bases from J; junction bases left unmatched: 0. This CDR3 is 13 amino acids long. The CDR3 loop reads CSVGGGSYNEQFF. CDR3 in DNA: TGCAGCGTTGGGGGGGGCTCCTACAATGAGCAGTTCTTC.

The rearrangement links TRBV6-5 to TRBJ1-1, with 7 bases lining up with TRBD1. The CDR3 is 15 residues long. V shed 3 bases, J shed 4 bases, and the junction held 8 bases outside the gene matches. Germline-derived CDR1 and CDR2 are MNHEY and SVGAGI. The CDR3 loop reads CASSYLGGMGTEAFF. CDR3 nucleotides: TGTGCCAGCAGTTATCTAGGGGGCATGGGCACTGAAGCTTTCTTT.

This clone was observed a handful of times. The rearrangement links TRBV6-5 to TRBJ2-7; TRBD1 is a possible D gene (6 bases). CDR3 length: 14 residues. The germline V and J ends were trimmed by 0 bases and 9 bases, with 15 bases remaining between them. In germline, CDR1 is MNHEY, CDR2 SVGAGI. DNA for the CDR3: TGTGCCAGCAGTTACTCGAAATCGACAGGAGGGCAGTACTTC. Protein: CASSYSKSTGGQYF.

The gene calls are TRBV30 and TRBJ2-5; tentatively, D is TRBD1 (6 bases). The J call is doubtful: the DNA matches TRBJ2-7 better. Germline V gene sequence: CDR1 GTSNPN, CDR2 SVGIG (reference sequence). The CDR3 spans 14 residues. CDR3 coding DNA: TGTGCCTGGAGTGTCTCCCAGGGGCTCTACGAGCAGTACTTC. Protein: CAWSVSQGLYEQYF.

This clone was counted a few times. The rearrangement links TRBV10-3 to TRBJ2-3; D is uncertain. Trimming stripped 4 bases from V and 1 base from J, with 9 bases between. Germline V CDR1 and CDR2: ENHRY, SYGVKD. The CDR3 contains 14 residues. The CDR3 sequence is CAISGSFGTDTQYF. CDR3 DNA sequence: TGTGCCATCAGTGGGTCTTTCGGCACAGATACGCAGTATTTT.

This clone is a singleton in its sample. The chain employs TRBV7-8 and TRBJ1-6, with 8 positions matching TRBD1. This CDR3 comprises 17 residues. Germline CDR1 SGHVS, CDR2 FQNEAQ. V lost 1 base and J lost 6; bases outside the gene matches: 8. CDR3 residues: CASSLGSPGGSNSPLHF. DNA of the CDR3: TGTGCCAGCAGCTTAGGGTCTCCAGGGGGCAGTAATTCACCCCTCCACTTT.

This clone came up a few times. The chain uses TRBV30 and TRBJ2-7, with a tentative D call TRBD2 (6 bases). V was clipped by 0 bases and J by 5 bases, with 11 bases between them. Germline values: CDR1 GTSNPN, CDR2 SVGIG (reference sequence). This CDR3 is 13 amino acids long. CDR3 coding DNA: TGTGCCTGGAGTGTTCTATGGGGGGACGAGCAGTACTTC. Translated: CAWSVLWGDEQYF.

The rearrangement uses TRBV28 and TRBJ2-5; 7 bases are shared with TRBD1. V trimming: 6 bases; J trimming: 5 bases; junction bases outside the gene matches: 12. The germline V gene encodes CDR1 MDHEN and CDR2 SYDVKM. The CDR3 is 15 residues long. CDR3 in DNA: TGTGCCAGCAGCACCGAGGGGGCCCTTGGGGAGACCCAGTACTTC. Translated, it gives CASSTEGALGETQYF.

The chain links TRBV5-1 to TRBJ2-6; the D is unclear. The V end was cut by 0 bases, the J end by 0 bases, with 10 bases between. CDR1 is SGHRS and CDR2 is YFSETQ in the germline V gene. CDR3 size: 17 residues. The CDR3 sequence is CASSLVSVISGANVLTF. The CDR3 bases are TGCGCCAGCAGCTTGGTCTCGGTGATCTCTGGGGCCAACGTCCTGACTTTC.

This clone was detected only a few times. The J gene is TRBJ2-7, the V gene TRBV7-2; maybe TRBD1 (5 bases). Germline CDR1 SGHTA, CDR2 FQGNSA. V lost 0 bases and J lost 5, with 11 bases in between. This CDR3 contains 14 residues. The CDR3 here is CASSLASQVNEQYF. DNA of the CDR3: TGTGCCAGCAGCTTAGCCTCACAGGTGAACGAGCAGTACTTC.

A remark on this clone: This same CDR3 is encoded by further DNA sequences in the sample. The rearrangement joins TRBV18 to TRBJ1-3; TRBD1 matches 9 bases. The trim removed 2 bases at V and 3 bases at J, leaving 2 bases unmatched. This CDR3 is built from 15 residues. Germline CDR1 KGHSH, CDR2 LQKENI. The CDR3, as DNA: TGTGCCAGCTCACCAGGGACAGGGATTGGAAACACCATATATTTT. This sequence encodes CASSPGTGIGNTIYF.